Each of the 3 T cell receptor beta chains below was sequenced from the same sample in a study of shared clonotypes between healthy human individuals. As defined, naive CD8 cells were CD45RO-negative and positively selected for CCR7, with terminally differentiated effector memory CD45RA+ cells excluded. Repertoires were generated with immunoSEQ multiplex PCR, while TCRdb's copy carries only in-frame clones and drops some. The repertoire holds under 600,000 clones, 95% to 98% seen once, with roughly 0.29% in the top ten. Sequences were obtained from naive CD8+ T cells sorted from blood. These receptors all stem from a man aged 30-40 years in good health.

As regards this clone: At one boundary the junction diverges from the germline segment, which might be a read error. This rearrangement joins TRBV6-5 to TRBJ2-1; 14 nucleotides align to TRBD2. This CDR3 has 14 residues. CDR1 is MNHEY, CDR2 SVGAGI, per germline. CDR3 region: CASSSTPGLAGALF. The CDR3 DNA follows: TGTGCCAGCAGCTCTACCCCGGGACTAGCGGGAGCACTCTTC.

V and J are TRBV13 and TRBJ2-5, with 10 positions matching TRBD2. Germline V gives CDR1 PRHDT, CDR2 FYEKMQ (reference sequence). After removal of 3 bases from V and 4 bases from J, the junction contained 5 bases not matched to a gene. This CDR3 is built from 15 residues. In nucleotides, the CDR3 is TGTGCCAGCAGCTTCAAAGCGGGAGGGGTAGAGACCCAGTACTTC. This encodes CASSFKAGGVETQYF.

This chain uses TRBV6-5 with TRBJ2-7; 11 bases are shared with TRBD2. V lost 4 bases to trimming and J lost 5 bases; unmatched junction nucleotides: 4. CDR1 is MNHEY and CDR2 is SVGAGI in the germline V gene. The CDR3 has 14 amino acids. The CDR3 coding sequence is TGTGCCAGCAGTTTAGCGGGAGGGGACCACGAGCAGTACTTC. Translation gives CASSLAGGDHEQYF.